A single sample is the source of the 21 T cell receptor beta chains below, sequenced in a study of blood T cell repertoires in COVID-19. Using immunoSEQ multiplex PCR, the repertoire was profiled, and TCRdb retains in-frame clones only, with some absent. The sample lists about 300,000 clones, 85% to 90% occurring once. The sample consisted of peripheral blood. These receptors all come from a man aged 70-80 years with acute or convalescent COVID-19.

The V and J genes are TRBV18 and TRBJ1-1, with 8 bases matching TRBD1. Germline CDR1 KGHSH, CDR2 LQKENI. With 2 bases clipped from V and 5 bases from J, the junction kept 4 bases outside the gene matches. The CDR3 contains 14 residues. The CDR3 reads CASSPTGGETEAFF. The CDR3 bases are TGTGCCAGCTCACCAACAGGGGGGGAGACTGAAGCTTTCTTT. The whole variable domain, filled in from reference TRBV18 and TRBJ1-1, reads NAGVMQNPRHLVRRRGQEARLRCSPMKGHSHVYWYRQLPEEGLKFMVYLQKENIIDESGMPKERFSAEFPKEGPSILRIQQVVRGDSAAYFCASSPTGGETEAFFGQGTRLTVV.

This clone was detected a few times. The genes are TRBV6-2 or TRBV6-3 and TRBJ2-7; weak D call: TRBD1 (5 bases). The CDR3 covers 14 residues. The V end was cut by 6 bases, the J end by 3 bases, with 15 bases between. Germline CDR1 MNHEY, CDR2 SVGEGT. In DNA form, the CDR3 reads TGTGCCAGCAGCAAACCAGGGCAGGACTACGAGCAGTACTTC. Translation gives CASSKPGQDYEQYF.

The chain carries TRBV21-1 and TRBJ1-1. TRBV21-1 is a listed pseudogene. CDR3 length: 16 residues. Here the CDR3 reads CASSRLTGGEDSEAFF. CDR3 nucleotide sequence: TGTGCCAGCAGCCGCCTAACCGGAGGGGAGGACTCTGAAGCTTTCTTT.

The CDR3: CAISVLAKNIQYF. In DNA form, the CDR3 reads TGTGCCATAAGCGTACTAGCCAAAAACATTCAGTACTTC. This rearrangement joins TRBV28 to TRBJ2-4, with no clear D. The V and J ends lost 10 bases and 0 bases respectively, with 10 bases between them. Germline-derived CDR1 and CDR2 are MDHEN and SYDVKM. The CDR3 covers 13 residues.

The chain recombines TRBV6-5 with TRBJ2-1; D might be TRBD2 (6 bases). CDR1 is MNHEY and CDR2 is SVGAGI in the germline V gene. CDR3 length: 16 amino acids. V was trimmed by 2 bases and J by 2 bases, leaving 13 bases between them. The CDR3 sequence: CASSYQPAGAYNEQFF. CDR3 DNA sequence: TGTGCCAGCAGTTACCAACCAGCGGGTGCCTACAATGAGCAGTTCTTC.

The count of this clone is one. The chain couples TRBV19 to TRBJ2-2, with TRBD2 matching 8 bases. The germline V gene has CDR1 LNHDA and CDR2 SQIVND (reference sequence). Unmatched junction bases numbered 10, after V lost 7 bases and J lost 0 bases. This CDR3 comprises 17 residues. This CDR3 is CASMNGRGVANTGELFF. The CDR3 DNA reads TGTGCCAGTATGAACGGGAGGGGGGTCGCGAACACCGGGGAGCTGTTTTTT. The variable domain in full, completed from reference TRBV19 and TRBJ2-2, reads DGGITQSPKYLFRKEGQNVTLSCEQNLNHDAMYWYRQDPGQGLRLIYYSQIVNDFQKGDIAEGYSVSREKKESFPLTVTSAQKNPTAFYLCASMNGRGVANTGELFFGEGSRLTVL.

This clone was seen more than once but under ten times. The J gene is TRBJ1-2, the V gene TRBV6-5; tentatively, D is TRBD1 (6 bases). Germline V gives CDR1 MNHEY, CDR2 SVGAGI. The CDR3 is 15 amino acids. V shed 2 bases and J shed 8 bases, with 18 bases lying between them. CDR3 amino acids: CASSYLSLQGRGYTF. As DNA, the CDR3 is TGTGCCAGCAGTTACCTTTCCTTACAGGGAAGAGGCTACACCTTC.

V is TRBV7-3 and J is TRBJ2-1; 8 bases are a match to TRBD2. This CDR3 contains 14 residues. CDR1 SGHTA and CDR2 FQGTGA come from the germline V gene. The V segment lost 1 base and the J segment 7 bases; nucleotides outside the gene matches: 3. The CDR3 reads CASSLSGGINEQFF. CDR3 in DNA: TGTGCCAGCAGCTTAAGCGGGGGGATAAATGAGCAGTTCTTC.

The chain couples TRBV5-6 to TRBJ1-3; D unclear. CDR3 length equals 14 residues. V lost 4 bases, J lost 0 bases, and 8 bases lay in between. Germline lookup yields CDR1 SGHDT and CDR2 YYEEEE. The CDR3 spells CASSPRGSGNTIYF. Here the CDR3 DNA reads TGTGCCAGCAGCCCTCGGGGCTCTGGAAACACCATATATTTT.

The V gene is TRBV3-1 (or the pseudogene TRBV3-2), the J gene TRBJ2-1; TRBD1 might be the D (5 bases). V lost 1 base and J 3 bases, leaving 10 bases between the germline ends. The CDR3 runs 15 residues. Germline lookup yields CDR1 LGHDT and CDR2 YNNKEL (reference sequence). CDR3 protein: CASSQGGIDYNEQFF. The DNA of the CDR3 is TGTGCCAGCAGCCAAGGGGGCATTGACTACAATGAGCAGTTCTTC.

Many counts were recorded for this clone. The rearrangement uses TRBV6-2 or TRBV6-3 and TRBJ2-2; TRBD1 aligns across 8 bases. The V gene's germline CDR1 is MNHEY and CDR2 SVGEGT. V lost 5 bases and J lost 4; bases outside the gene matches: 6. The CDR3 runs 15 residues. The CDR3 sequence is CASSRTGIRTGELFF. For the CDR3, the DNA is TGTGCCAGCAGTCGGACAGGGATTCGCACCGGGGAGCTGTTTTTT.

The chain uses TRBV23-1 and TRBJ2-7, with D tentatively TRBD2 (5 bases). TRBV23-1 is an open reading frame whose function is uncertain. The CDR3 has 17 residues. Between the trimmed V and J ends, which lost 3 bases and 4 bases, there was a span of 22 bases. The CDR3 sequence is CASSHRVGLIDSYEQYF. The CDR3 DNA follows: TGCGCCAGCAGTCATAGGGTTGGACTGATTGACTCTTACGAGCAGTACTTC.

The chain is built from TRBV7-2 and TRBJ2-5, with D uncertain. The V end was cut by 6 bases, the J end by 3 bases, with 14 bases between. This CDR3 spans 14 amino acids. CDR1 and CDR2 from the germline V gene are SGHTA and FQGNSA. The CDR3 DNA sequence: TGTGCCAGCAGTCTCTCGAGAGTAGAAGAGACCCAGTACTTC. The encoded protein is CASSLSRVEETQYF.

In DNA form, the CDR3 reads TGCGCCAGCAGCTCCGGGACAGGGAAAGTTGGGACCCAGTACTTC. Encoded protein: CASSSGTGKVGTQYF. The chain joins TRBV5-1 to TRBJ2-5, with 9 bases matching TRBD1. Unmatched junction bases numbered 10, after V lost 3 bases and J lost 7 bases. The CDR3 has 15 residues. Per germline, CDR1 SGHRS and CDR2 YFSETQ.

V gene TRBV30 combines with J gene TRBJ2-7; 8 nucleotides match TRBD2. Germline CDR1 and CDR2: GTSNPN and SVGIG (reference sequence). J lost 2 bases, V lost 3 bases, and 6 bases had no gene match. The CDR3 runs to 14 residues. The CDR3 loop reads CAWSRGLGTYEQYF. DNA of the CDR3: TGTGCCTGGAGCAGGGGACTAGGTACCTACGAGCAGTACTTC.

The chain is built from TRBV19 and TRBJ1-2; D is possibly TRBD1 (6 bases). Germline-derived CDR1 and CDR2 are LNHDA and SQIVND (reference sequence). V was trimmed by 6 bases and J by 5 bases, leaving 16 bases between them. CDR3 size: 14 residues. CDR3 nucleotides: TGTGCCAGTAGCCTCGGACAGCTTTTATATGGCTACACCTTC. Protein product: CASSLGQLLYGYTF.

The rearrangement joins TRBV21-1 to TRBJ1-1. TRBV21-1 is termed a pseudogene. The CDR3 has 19 amino acids. The CDR3 spells CASSKARGDREPGNTEAFF. For the CDR3, the DNA is TGTGCCAGCAGCAAAGCGCGGGGAGACAGAGAGCCAGGAAACACTGAAGCTTTCTTT.

There are a few counts of this clone. This chain joins TRBV5-1 and TRBJ1-1; D may be TRBD1 (5 bases). The germline V gene has CDR1 SGHRS and CDR2 YFSETQ. Deletions cut 5 bases from V and 1 base from J, with 9 bases between. The CDR3 has 13 amino acids. The CDR3 DNA reads as TGCGCCAGCAGAGACCAGGGGAACACTGAAGCTTTCTTT. It translates to CASRDQGNTEAFF.

V and J are TRBV5-4 and TRBJ1-1, with D possibly TRBD1 on 5 matching bases. The V end was cut by 4 bases, the J end by 6 bases, with 10 bases between. Looked up from germline, CDR1 is SGHNT and CDR2 is YYREEE (reference sequence). The length of the CDR3 is 12 residues. The CDR3 coding sequence is TGTGCCAGCAGCCCGCGGGACTCTGAAGCTTTCTTT. Protein product: CASSPRDSEAFF.

The chain uses TRBV28 and TRBJ2-2; D not certain. V lost 5 bases and J 3 bases, leaving 7 bases between the germline ends. This CDR3 has 13 amino acids. Looked up from germline, CDR1 is MDHEN and CDR2 is SYDVKM. CDR3 region: CASSVLHTGELFF. The CDR3 DNA follows: TGTGCCAGCAGTGTACTACACACCGGGGAGCTGTTTTTT.

The chain recombines TRBV6-6 with TRBJ2-7; 10 bases are a match to TRBD1. V shed 8 bases and J 0 bases; nucleotides not matched to a gene: 4. Germline loops: CDR1 MNHNY, CDR2 SVGAGI (reference sequence). CDR3 length equals 14 residues. For the CDR3, the DNA is TGTGCCAGCCGGGACAGGGGAAGCTCCTACGAGCAGTACTTC. Its translation: CASRDRGSSYEQYF.